This T cell receptor (beta chain) was captured in a study of blood T cell repertoires in COVID-19. Germline trimming cut 8 bases from V and 0 bases from J; bases unmatched to any gene: 4. The CDR3 contains 14 residues. The germline CDR1 and CDR2 sequences are SGHNT and YYREEE (reference sequence). TCRdb's copy holds only in-frame clones and misses some; the assay was immunoSEQ multiplex PCR. The top ten hold approximately 1.5% of the sample, which has about 280,000 clones, around 87% seen once. The chain recombines TRBV5-4 with TRBJ2-3, with TRBD1 matching 9 bases. Sample: PBMCs or T cells enriched from blood (not recorded which). The TCR sequence derives from a woman between 18 and 29 years old with acute COVID-19. The CDR3 loop reads CASSGTGSTDTQYF. In DNA form, the CDR3 reads TGTGCCAGTTCCGGGACAGGGAGCACAGATACGCAGTATTTT.